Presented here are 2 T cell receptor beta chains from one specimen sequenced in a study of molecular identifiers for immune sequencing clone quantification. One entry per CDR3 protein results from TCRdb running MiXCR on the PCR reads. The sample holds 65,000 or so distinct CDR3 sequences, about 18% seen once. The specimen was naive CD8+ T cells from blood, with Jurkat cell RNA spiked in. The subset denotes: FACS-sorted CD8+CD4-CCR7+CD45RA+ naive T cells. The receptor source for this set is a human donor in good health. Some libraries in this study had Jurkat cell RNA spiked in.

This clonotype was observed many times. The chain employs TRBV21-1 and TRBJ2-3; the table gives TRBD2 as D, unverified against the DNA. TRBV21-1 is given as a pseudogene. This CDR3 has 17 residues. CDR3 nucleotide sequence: TGTGCCAGCAGTGAACTACCGGGACTAGCGGGAAAAGATACGCAGTATTTT. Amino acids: CASSELPGLAGKDTQYF.

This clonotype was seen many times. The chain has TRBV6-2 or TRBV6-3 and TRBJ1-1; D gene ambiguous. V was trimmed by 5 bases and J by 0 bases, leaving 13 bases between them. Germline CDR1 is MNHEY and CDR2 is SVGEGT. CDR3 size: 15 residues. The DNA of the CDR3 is TGTGCCAGCAGTCGTTTCGCAGGCGTGAACACTGAAGCTTTCTTT. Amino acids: CASSRFAGVNTEAFF.